This passage covers 23 T cell receptor beta chains from one sample sequenced in a study of Graves' ophthalmopathy and Graves' hyperthyroidism. From RNA, the CDR3 regions of TCR beta chains were amplified and sequenced. HTBI-primed RT-PCR formed the first round, and a multiplex PCR formed the second. TCRdb called the multiplex PCR reads again in MiXCR, with one record for every CDR3 protein. The sample contains about 210,000 distinct CDR3 sequences, around 30% of which appear only once. The source material was peripheral blood. The receptors shown here come from a man aged 50 to 60 with Graves' ophthalmopathy.

In its sample, this clonotype was seen many times. The gene calls are TRBV7-3 and TRBJ1-1, with D possibly being TRBD1 (6 bases). The CDR3 totals 15 residues. Germline assignment: CDR1 SGHTA and CDR2 FQGTGA. The V end lost 5 bases, the J end lost 4 bases, and 17 bases lay between the germline ends. The CDR3 spells CASSLLGGAGTEAFF. In DNA form, the CDR3 reads TGTGCCAGCAGCCTCTTGGGGGGGGCCGGCACTGAAGCTTTCTTT.

This clonotype came up many times. This sequence joins TRBV2 and TRBJ2-7, with 7 bases matching TRBD2. J gave up 0 bases and V 7 bases, and 6 bases lay outside the gene matches. CDR1 and CDR2 from the germline V gene are SNHLY and FYNNEI. This CDR3 has 14 residues. CDR3 DNA: TGTGCCAGCAATAAGCGGGAATCCTCCTACGAGCAGTACTTC. It encodes CASNKRESSYEQYF.

The table lists this clonotype with many counts. This chain links TRBV5-4 with TRBJ2-2; 9 nucleotides match TRBD1. CDR3 length equals 17 residues. The trim removed 0 bases at V and 7 bases at J, leaving 10 bases unmatched. Germline values: CDR1 SGHNT, CDR2 YYREEE (reference sequence). The CDR3 DNA sequence: TGTGCCAGCAGCTTGGACATAGGGACAGGGCCTATCGGGGAGCTGTTTTTT. It specifies CASSLDIGTGPIGELFF.

This clonotype appeared many times. The chain uses TRBV19 and TRBJ2-5; D might be TRBD1 or TRBD2, each matching 6 bases. There are 14 residues in the CDR3. The germline V gene encodes CDR1 LNHDA and CDR2 SQIVND (reference sequence). Deletions cut 5 bases from V and 4 bases from J, with 14 bases between. Here the CDR3 DNA reads TGTGCCAGTAGTCATAGCGGAGGGGGAGAGACCCAGTACTTC. This encodes CASSHSGGGETQYF.

This clonotype was recorded at least ten times. This chain connects TRBV20-1 to TRBJ1-6; maybe TRBD1 (5 bases). This CDR3 spans 15 amino acids. Trimming stripped 0 bases from V and 8 bases from J, with 14 bases between. Germline V gene sequence: CDR1 DFQATT, CDR2 SNEGSKA (reference sequence). As DNA, the CDR3 is TGCAGTGCTAGAGATGGGCAGGGAATCTATTCACCCCTCCACTTT. The encoded protein is CSARDGQGIYSPLHF.

The chain links TRBV6-1 to TRBJ2-5; perhaps D is TRBD1 or TRBD2 (5 bases each). The V gene lost 9 bases and the J gene lost 5 bases, with 16 bases spanning the gap. CDR3 length equals 13 residues. Germline V gives CDR1 MNHNS, CDR2 SASEGT. This CDR3 reads CASGAGGEETQYF. Here the CDR3 DNA reads TGTGCCAGTGGGGCAGGAGGAGAGGAGACCCAGTACTTC.

This clonotype has a count of ten or more. The chain uses TRBV25-1 and TRBJ2-5; 7 positions agree with TRBD2. CDR1 and CDR2 (germline): MGHDK, SYGVNS. The CDR3 has 15 residues. Trimming cost V 2 bases and J 4 bases; bases outside gene matches: 7. The CDR3 here is CASSERGGDVETQYF. The CDR3 DNA sequence: TGTGCCAGCAGTGAAAGGGGAGGGGACGTAGAGACCCAGTACTTC.

This clonotype was detected many times. J is TRBJ1-1 and V is TRBV7-9; D not resolved. V lost 7 bases, J lost 1 base, and 10 bases lay in between. This CDR3 has 13 residues. CDR1 and CDR2 from the germline V gene are SEHNR and FQNEAQ (reference sequence). The CDR3 spells CASIRITNTEAFF. As DNA, the CDR3 is TGTGCCAGCATCAGAATCACGAACACTGAAGCTTTCTTT.

This clonotype was seen ten or more times. The chain is built from TRBV28 and TRBJ2-7; D is possibly TRBD1 (6 bases). In germline, CDR1 is MDHEN, CDR2 SYDVKM. V gave up 3 bases and J gave up 7 bases, with 13 bases separating them. CDR3 size: 13 residues. CDR3 sequence reads: CASSFNRVREQYF. CDR3 nucleotide sequence: TGTGCCAGCAGTTTTAACAGGGTGAGGGAGCAGTACTTC.

The V and J genes are TRBV11-2 and TRBJ2-5, with a possible D match to TRBD2 (5 bases). The CDR3 sequence is 15 residues long. Per the germline V gene, CDR1 is SGHAT and CDR2 is FQNNGV. The V end lost 0 bases, the J end lost 5 bases, and 13 bases lay between the germline ends. CDR3 sequence reads: CASSLDYRGKETQYF. Here the CDR3 DNA reads TGTGCCAGCAGCTTAGATTATCGGGGAAAGGAGACCCAGTACTTC. The variable domain in full, completed from reference TRBV11-2 and TRBJ2-5, reads EAGVAQSPRYKIIEKRQSVAFWCNPISGHATLYWYQQILGQGPKLLIQFQNNGVVDDSQLPKDRFSAERLKGVDSTLKIQPAKLEDSAVYLCASSLDYRGKETQYFGPGTRLLVL.

This sequence joins TRBV15 and TRBJ2-7; possible D gene TRBD2, 5 bases. The V and J ends lost 0 bases and 3 bases respectively, with 18 bases between them. In germline, CDR1 is LNHNV, CDR2 YYDKDF (reference sequence). This CDR3 has 17 amino acids. The CDR3 coding sequence is TGTGCCACCAGCAGAGATACCGCCGGACTTCCCTTCTACGAGCAGTACTTC. Translating it yields CATSRDTAGLPFYEQYF.

The V gene is TRBV4-1, the J gene TRBJ1-1; no definite D call. Deletions cut 6 bases from V and 0 bases from J, with 11 bases between. Germline CDR1 and CDR2: MGHRA and YSYEKL. The CDR3 length is 14 residues. This CDR3 is CASSFGVVNTEAFF. As DNA, the CDR3 is TGCGCCAGCAGTTTCGGGGTGGTGAACACTGAAGCTTTCTTT.

This clonotype has a count of ten or more. The J gene is TRBJ2-2, the V gene TRBV6-5; D gene uncertain. V was clipped by 5 bases and J by 1 base, with 8 bases between them. The germline V gene encodes CDR1 MNHEY and CDR2 SVGAGI. The CDR3 spans 14 residues. The CDR3: CASSTTLNTGELFF. CDR3 sequence (DNA): TGTGCCAGCAGTACTACACTGAACACCGGGGAGCTGTTTTTT.

The sample holds many counts of this clonotype. The J gene is TRBJ2-2, the V gene TRBV3-1, with TRBD2 matching 12 bases. The CDR3 loop spans 16 amino acids. Germline CDR1 is LGHDT and CDR2 is YNNKEL (reference sequence). With 6 bases clipped from V and 3 bases from J, the junction kept 5 bases outside the gene matches. CDR3 bases: TGTGCCAGCAGTCGACTAGCGGGAGTCGACACCGGGGAGCTGTTTTTT. Protein product: CASSRLAGVDTGELFF.

This clonotype was seen repeatedly, ten times or more. This sequence joins TRBV7-3 and TRBJ1-2, with TRBD1 as a possible D gene (5 bases). The V gene lost 5 bases and the J gene lost 7 bases, with 14 bases spanning the gap. Germline values: CDR1 SGHTA, CDR2 FQGTGA. The CDR3 extends over 13 amino acids. CDR3: CASSQGWGTGYTF. The CDR3 DNA follows: TGTGCCAGCAGCCAAGGGTGGGGGACTGGCTACACCTTC.

This clonotype was counted many times. The J gene is TRBJ2-5, the V gene TRBV11-2; a weak D match, TRBD2 (6 bases). The CDR3 sequence is 17 residues long. CDR1 is SGHAT, CDR2 FQNNGV, per germline. The V end lost 0 bases, the J end lost 4 bases, and 18 bases lay between the germline ends. For the CDR3, the DNA is TGTGCCAGCAGCTTAGATCTCCAGAGCCCCGGGGGAGAGACCCAGTACTTC. Its translation: CASSLDLQSPGGETQYF. The full variable domain, rest sourced from reference TRBV11-2 and TRBJ2-5, is EAGVAQSPRYKIIEKRQSVAFWCNPISGHATLYWYQQILGQGPKLLIQFQNNGVVDDSQLPKDRFSAERLKGVDSTLKIQPAKLEDSAVYLCASSLDLQSPGGETQYFGPGTRLLVL.

The genes are TRBV29-1 and TRBJ1-2, with D maybe TRBD1 (5 bases). Germline CDR1 reads SQVTM; CDR2 reads ANQGSEA. Trimming took 6 bases from V and 2 from J, leaving 7 bases between them. This CDR3 has 11 amino acids. Here the CDR3 DNA reads TGCAGCGTGACAGCAAACTATGGCTACACCTTC. Its protein is CSVTANYGYTF.

Many counts were recorded for this clonotype. For the CDR3, the DNA is TGTGCCAGCAGCCTGCGGACAGGTCAGCCCCAGCATTTT. Its translation: CASSLRTGQPQHF. This chain joins TRBV9 and TRBJ1-5; 7 nucleotides align to TRBD1. CDR1 and CDR2 (germline): SGDLS, YYNGEE. The CDR3 runs to 13 residues. The junction had 4 bases not matched to a gene; V was cut back by 4 bases and J by 6 bases.

This rearrangement joins TRBV19 to TRBJ1-5, with D unresolved. This CDR3 is built from 15 residues. Germline V gene sequence: CDR1 LNHDA, CDR2 SQIVND (reference sequence). V lost 3 bases, J lost 4 bases, and 13 bases lay in between. The CDR3 reads CASSILQTTNQPQHF. The DNA for the CDR3 is TGTGCCAGTAGTATCTTACAAACCACAAATCAGCCCCAGCATTTT.

This clonotype was detected ten times or more. J is TRBJ2-5 and V is TRBV13; 15 bases match TRBD2. The CDR3 sequence is 15 residues long. The germline V gene has CDR1 PRHDT and CDR2 FYEKMQ (reference sequence). V was clipped by 6 bases and J by 5 bases; unmatched bases: 4. CDR3 nucleotide sequence: TGTGCCAGCAGTTGGACTAGCGGGAGGGAGGAGACCCAGTACTTC. Translated, it gives CASSWTSGREETQYF.

In this sample, this clonotype turned up many times. The gene calls are TRBV6-5 and TRBJ1-2, with TRBD1 matching over 8 bases. The V gene end was trimmed by 0 bases and the J gene end by 4 bases; junction bases not matched to a gene: 10. Germline CDR1 is MNHEY and CDR2 is SVGAGI. This CDR3 spans 17 amino acids. CDR3 DNA sequence: TGTGCCAGCAGTTACTCAATCCCTACAGGGGGTCGCTATGGCTACACCTTC. Translation: CASSYSIPTGGRYGYTF.

This clonotype has at least ten counts. The chain is built from TRBV29-1 and TRBJ2-1, with D tentatively TRBD2 (7 bases). The CDR3 spans 13 residues. With 8 bases removed from V and 6 bases from J, the gap between germline ends came to 17 bases. The V gene's germline CDR1 is SQVTM and CDR2 ANQGSEA. CDR3 protein: CSFLRGGSNEQFF. In DNA, the CDR3 is TGCAGCTTTTTGAGGGGGGGGAGCAATGAGCAGTTCTTC.

Here the CDR3 reads CASSASRLGGEQYF. DNA of the CDR3: TGTGCCAGCAGTGCCTCAAGGTTGGGTGGCGAGCAGTACTTC. This sequence joins TRBV6-2 or TRBV6-3 and TRBJ2-7; D is ambiguous. Trimming shortened V by 5 bases and J by 6 bases, and 17 bases separated the two germline ends. This CDR3 is built from 14 residues. Germline V gives CDR1 MNHEY, CDR2 SVGEGT.